These 5 T cell receptor beta chains were all obtained from the same sample, sequenced in a study of regulatory T cells in long-lasting Graves disease (dated by TCRdb to the early 2020s). Libraries were built with multiplex PCR. Sequencer: Illumina HiSeq 4000. TCR beta libraries were built with iRepertoire HTBI primers and Arm-PCR amplification of CDR3 regions. The raw public reads went through TCRdb reprocessing: fastp at Q25, MiXCR clone calling, in-frame beta chains kept. Merged by CDR3 protein, the rows form single entries marked with the most common genes and DNA. The sample contains 500,000 or so distinct CDR3 sequences, around 15% of them found a single time. Approximately 15% of the sample belongs to the ten largest clones. Read against the paper, the sample's time point label means: newly diagnosed GD, antithyroid drugs for less than 3 months. For both TCR sequencing and RNA sequencing, RNA was extracted from PBMCs in TRIzol.

The data also belong to a second study, concerning T cells in Graves' hyperthyroidism and ophthalmopathy.

Material: peripheral blood mononuclear cells (PBMCs), obtained at new diagnosis, from a patient treated with antithyroid drugs. Receptors originate from a woman in her fifties or sixties with Graves disease. Donor details come from another sample of the same person, matched by shared clones.

V is TRBV18 and J is TRBJ2-3, with 11 bases that match TRBD2. The V segment lost 3 bases and the J segment 6 bases; nucleotides outside the gene matches: 14. The CDR3 has 18 residues. CDR1 and CDR2 (germline): KGHSH, LQKENI. CDR3 nucleotides: TGTGCCAGCTCACCCTACCCACGCCTAGCGGGAGGAGGGGATACGCAGTATTTT. Protein: CASSPYPRLAGGGDTQYF.

As concerns this clonotype: Possible read error: a much larger clone is one base away. The gene calls are TRBV6-1 and TRBJ1-5; 9 bases align to TRBD1. Per the germline V gene, CDR1 is MNHNS and CDR2 is SASEGT. J lost 2 bases, V lost 7 bases, and 3 bases had no gene match. The CDR3 loop spans 14 amino acids. CDR3 amino acids: CASIWDRGNQPQHF. CDR3 DNA: TGTGCCAGCATTTGGGACAGGGGCAATCAGCCCCAGCATTTT.

V usage is TRBV29-1 and J usage is TRBJ1-4, with TRBD1 matching over 7 bases. V trimming: 6 bases; J trimming: 4 bases; junction bases outside the gene matches: 8. The CDR3 length is 14 residues. Germline lookup yields CDR1 SQVTM and CDR2 ANQGSEA. The CDR3 here is CSVAGTANNEKLFF. The CDR3 DNA follows: TGCAGCGTGGCCGGGACAGCAAATAATGAAAAACTGTTTTTT.

The rearrangement links TRBV7-6 to TRBJ2-7; 12 positions agree with TRBD2. This CDR3 has 16 amino acids. The germline V gene has CDR1 SGHVS and CDR2 FNYEAQ. The trim removed 5 bases at V and 4 bases at J, leaving 9 bases unmatched. The CDR3 here is CASSAATSGRFYEQYF. CDR3 bases: TGTGCCAGCAGCGCCGCAACTAGCGGGAGGTTTTACGAGCAGTACTTC.

This clonotype was counted at least ten times. The J gene is TRBJ2-3, the V gene TRBV7-3; TRBD1 is a possible D gene (9 bases). There are 16 residues in the CDR3. CDR1 and CDR2 (germline): SGHTA, FQGTGA. The ends were cut back, 2 bases at V and 5 bases at J, with 17 bases in the middle. The CDR3 DNA follows: TGTGCCAGCAGCTTAGGCGGGGGGACAGGGAAAGATACGCAGTATTTT. This codes for CASSLGGGTGKDTQYF.